Following are 8 T cell receptor beta chains from one sample sequenced in a study of T cell repertoires in cytomegalovirus infection (dated by TCRdb to the late 2010s). TCRdb records Illumina HiSeq 1500 as the sequencer. The public reads were reprocessed in TCRdb via fastp at Q25 and MiXCR, keeping in-frame beta chains. Identical CDR3 proteins give one entry, which carries the most common genes and DNA. The sample table shows about 140,000 distinct CDR3 sequences, and roughly 6.5% are seen once. The ten largest clones take up roughly 18% of the sample. Sequenced sample: PBMCs. Receptors were obtained from a human donor in good health (CMV status not recorded). Some clones in this sample may be carry-over from other donors' samples.

This clonotype was seen at least ten times. The V and J genes are TRBV6-2 or TRBV6-3 and TRBJ1-1, with TRBD1 as a possible D gene (5 bases). Germline CDR1 and CDR2: MNHEY and SVGEGT. Trimming cost V 2 bases and J 1 base, with 8 bases left between them. CDR3 length: 14 amino acids. The CDR3 sequence is CASSYAGRNTEAFF. The CDR3 DNA follows: TGTGCCAGCAGTTACGCGGGACGGAACACTGAAGCTTTCTTT.

There are many counts of this clonotype. The chain employs TRBV7-2 and TRBJ1-3, with D possibly matching TRBD1 (6 bases). Germline assignment: CDR1 SGHTA and CDR2 FQGNSA. Trimming stripped 5 bases from V and 0 bases from J, with 17 bases between. The CDR3 is 17 residues long. As DNA, the CDR3 is TGTGCCAGCAGCCACCTTATGGGACACCACTCTGGAAACACCATATATTTT. Amino acids: CASSHLMGHHSGNTIYF.

The chain couples TRBV11-3 to TRBJ2-5; D is perhaps TRBD1 (6 bases). CDR1 and CDR2 from the germline V gene are SGHNT and YENEEA. This CDR3 comprises 15 residues. Trimming pared 6 bases from V and 2 bases from J, leaving 16 bases between. The CDR3 protein is CASSRLTGAQETQYF. As DNA, the CDR3 is TGTGCCAGCAGTCGGCTGACAGGCGCACAAGAGACCCAGTACTTC.

This clonotype was detected ten times or more. This chain links TRBV7-3 with TRBJ2-5; no reliable D call. From germline, CDR1 is SGHTA and CDR2 FQGTGA. The length of the CDR3 is 13 residues. V was shortened by 6 bases and J by 5 bases, with 13 bases between the two germline ends. The CDR3, as DNA: TGTGCCAGCAGTTTCAGAGGCCCGGAGACCCAGTACTTC. This sequence encodes CASSFRGPETQYF.

This clonotype was seen many times. The chain combines TRBV7-9 with TRBJ2-7; 7 bases line up with TRBD1. V gave up 4 bases and J gave up 3 bases; unmatched junction bases: 3. From germline, CDR1 is SEHNR and CDR2 FQNEAQ (reference sequence). The CDR3 is made up of 13 amino acids. The CDR3 here is CASSSGGVYEQYF. CDR3 nucleotides: TGTGCCAGCAGCTCAGGGGGAGTCTACGAGCAGTACTTC.

This clonotype was seen at least ten times. V and J are TRBV20-1 and TRBJ2-4; D is perhaps TRBD2 (6 bases). Trimming shortened V by 6 bases and J by 7 bases, and 22 bases separated the two germline ends. The CDR3 has 15 residues. The germline CDR1 and CDR2 sequences are DFQATT and SNEGSKA (reference sequence). The chain's CDR3 is CSANGGPGTRNIQYF. The CDR3 DNA reads TGCAGTGCGAACGGGGGACCGGGTACAAGGAACATTCAGTACTTC.

This clonotype has at least ten counts. The chain has TRBV27 and TRBJ1-1, with 9 bases that match TRBD1. J lost 0 bases, V lost 5 bases, and 7 bases had no gene match. This CDR3 has 16 residues. From germline, CDR1 is MNHEY and CDR2 SMNVEV (reference sequence). The CDR3 region has the DNA TGTGCCAGCAGTACCCCAGGGACAGGGATGAACACTGAAGCTTTCTTT. It encodes CASSTPGTGMNTEAFF.

This clonotype was observed many times. The CDR3 DNA is TGTGCCAGCAGCTTAGCGAGGGCAGACCCCAATCAGCCCCAGCATTTT. Its protein is CASSLARADPNQPQHF. The rearrangement links TRBV7-8 to TRBJ1-5; D is unclear. The CDR3 covers 16 residues. The V and J ends lost 0 bases and 3 bases respectively, with 12 bases between them. Germline loops: CDR1 SGHVS, CDR2 FQNEAQ.